The 15 T cell receptor beta chains reported below all come from one sample, sequenced in a study of T cells after posttransplantation cyclophosphamide. Busulfan-fludarabine conditioning, marrow transplant, and cyclophosphamide on days +3 and +4 were administered. The repertoire was sequenced with immunoSEQ multiplex PCR; TCRdb's copy has only in-frame clones and lacks some. The sample lists fewer than 8,500 clones, approximately 82% occurring once. Sequenced here: CD8+ T cells sorted from PBMCs, sampled roughly 190 weeks after allogeneic stem cell transplant with posttransplant cyclophosphamide. These receptors all come from a female patient in her 50s who received an allogeneic stem cell transplant from a related donor, was CMV-positive, and had no GVHD. Some T cells may arise from the graft donor.

A few counts support this clone. V usage is TRBV27 and J usage is TRBJ2-7, with 9 bases identical to TRBD1. The CDR3 is made up of 16 amino acids. The germline gives CDR1 MNHEY, CDR2 SMNVEV (reference sequence). J was trimmed by 4 bases and V by 0 bases; bases with no gene match: 7. The CDR3 region is CASSLSAGTGRYEQYF. The DNA of the CDR3 is TGTGCCAGCAGTTTATCTGCCGGGACAGGGAGATACGAGCAGTACTTC.

The chain combines TRBV7-9 with TRBJ1-2; TRBD1 aligns across 7 bases. V dropped 5 bases and J dropped 4; count of bases not matched to a gene: 7. Germline V gene sequence: CDR1 SEHNR, CDR2 FQNEAQ (reference sequence). There are 14 residues in the CDR3. Here the CDR3 reads CASSPDRTPYGYTF. Here the CDR3 DNA reads TGTGCCAGCAGCCCGGACAGGACCCCCTATGGCTACACCTTC.

The chain couples TRBV19 to TRBJ2-2; TRBD1 matches at 7 bases. Germline V gene sequence: CDR1 LNHDA, CDR2 SQIVND (reference sequence). The length of the CDR3 is 14 residues. J was trimmed by 3 bases and V by 5 bases; bases with no gene match: 3. CDR3: CASSPDRDTGELFF. In nucleotides, the CDR3 is TGTGCCAGTAGTCCAGACAGGGACACCGGGGAGCTGTTTTTT.

The CDR3 reads CASSVRDSTYNEQFF. DNA of the CDR3: TGTGCCAGCAGCGTGAGGGACTCTACCTACAATGAGCAGTTCTTC. The rearrangement links TRBV9 to TRBJ2-1; D is possibly TRBD2 (6 bases). The germline V gene has CDR1 SGDLS and CDR2 YYNGEE. The germline V and J ends were trimmed by 2 bases and 2 bases, with 11 bases remaining between them. The CDR3 contains 15 residues.

V is TRBV4-2 and J is TRBJ2-2; 11 nucleotides match TRBD2. CDR1 and CDR2 (germline): LGHNA, YNFKEQ. The CDR3 runs 17 residues. V shed 2 bases, J shed 0 bases, and the junction held 2 bases outside the gene matches. The CDR3 region is CASSQSSGRANTGELFF. The CDR3 bases are TGTGCCAGCAGCCAAAGTAGCGGGAGGGCGAACACCGGGGAGCTGTTTTTT.

V is TRBV9 and J is TRBJ2-7, with TRBD2 identical over 7 bases. Germline V lookup: CDR1 SGDLS, CDR2 YYNGEE. The junction had 3 bases not matched to a gene; V was cut back by 1 base and J by 2 bases. The CDR3 is made up of 14 amino acids. CDR3: CASSVLADTYEQYF. DNA for the CDR3: TGTGCCAGCAGCGTACTAGCGGACACCTACGAGCAGTACTTC.

This chain connects TRBV13 to TRBJ1-5; D remains ambiguous. Trimming pared 0 bases from V and 7 bases from J, leaving 7 bases between. The V gene's germline CDR1 is PRHDT and CDR2 FYEKMQ (reference sequence). CDR3 size: 13 residues. The CDR3 loop reads CASSLGPEQPQHF. Here the CDR3 DNA reads TGTGCCAGCAGCTTAGGGCCGGAGCAGCCCCAGCATTTT.

The chain uses TRBV29-1 and TRBJ2-7; TRBD1 might be the D (5 bases). V lost 0 bases and J 2 bases, leaving 5 bases between the germline ends. Germline CDR1 SQVTM, CDR2 ANQGSEA. The CDR3 extends over 12 amino acids. The CDR3, as DNA: TGCAGCGTTGAAGAGGGGCCCTACGAGCAGTACTTC. Translating it yields CSVEEGPYEQYF.

The chain has TRBV7-8 and TRBJ2-7, with 9 bases aligning to TRBD1. This CDR3 contains 14 residues. In germline, CDR1 is SGHVS, CDR2 FQNEAQ. V lost 5 bases and J lost 3; bases outside the gene matches: 5. The CDR3 nucleotides are TGTGCCAGCAGCACATGGACAGGGGACTACGAGCAGTACTTC. It translates to CASSTWTGDYEQYF.

DNA for the CDR3: TGTGCCATCAGCCCGGGACAGGGGGCCGGCACTGAAGCTTTCTTT. Translation gives CAISPGQGAGTEAFF. The chain recombines TRBV10-3 with TRBJ1-1; the match to TRBD1 covers 12 bases. The germline gives CDR1 ENHRY, CDR2 SYGVKD. The J segment lost 4 bases and the V segment lost 6 bases, leaving 6 bases of the junction unmatched. The CDR3 consists of 15 residues.

The genes are TRBV19 and TRBJ2-7; D might be TRBD1 (5 bases). There are 14 residues in the CDR3. CDR1 LNHDA and CDR2 SQIVND come from the germline V gene (reference sequence). The ends were cut back, 2 bases at V and 2 bases at J, with 10 bases in the middle. CDR3 sequence reads: CASSISAGTYEQYF. CDR3 bases: TGTGCCAGTAGTATATCGGCAGGGACCTACGAGCAGTACTTC.

The rearrangement uses TRBV27 and TRBJ1-2; 8 bases are shared with TRBD1. The CDR3 loop spans 13 amino acids. Unmatched junction bases numbered 10, after V lost 8 bases and J lost 8 bases. Germline assignment: CDR1 MNHEY and CDR2 SMNVEV (reference sequence). DNA for the CDR3: TGTGCCAGCCGCCTCCAGGGGGCGCGGGGCTACACCTTC. Translation: CASRLQGARGYTF.

The CDR3 is CSVGGATEAFF. CDR3 sequence (DNA): TGCAGCGTTGGTGGGGCCACTGAAGCTTTCTTT. The V gene is TRBV29-1, the J gene TRBJ1-1, with D possibly TRBD1 on 5 matching bases. Between the trimmed V and J ends, which lost 4 bases and 4 bases, there was a span of 7 bases. CDR1 and CDR2 (germline): SQVTM, ANQGSEA. The CDR3 is 11 amino acids.

As to this clone: Germline and junction disagree at one end, which may indicate a read error. Other nucleotide sequences from this sample produce the same CDR3. This chain links TRBV9 with TRBJ1-4, with TRBD1 matching 7 bases. The CDR3 totals 17 residues. Looked up from germline, CDR1 is SGDLS and CDR2 is YYNGEE. The chain's CDR3 is CASSVLPTGVVPEKLFF. Written as DNA, the CDR3 is TGCGCCAGCAGCGTACTCCCCACAGGGGTAGTACCCGAAAAACTGTTTTTT.

This clone appeared once. The J gene is TRBJ1-2, the V gene TRBV7-9, with 11 nucleotides matching TRBD1. The germline V gene encodes CDR1 SEHNR and CDR2 FQNEAQ (reference sequence). CDR3 length equals 18 residues. The trim removed 2 bases at V and 8 bases at J, leaving 16 bases unmatched. The CDR3: CASSLSVDRGRLFLGYTF. CDR3 nucleotides: TGTGCCAGCAGCTTATCGGTGGACAGGGGGCGCCTCTTCCTCGGCTACACCTTC.